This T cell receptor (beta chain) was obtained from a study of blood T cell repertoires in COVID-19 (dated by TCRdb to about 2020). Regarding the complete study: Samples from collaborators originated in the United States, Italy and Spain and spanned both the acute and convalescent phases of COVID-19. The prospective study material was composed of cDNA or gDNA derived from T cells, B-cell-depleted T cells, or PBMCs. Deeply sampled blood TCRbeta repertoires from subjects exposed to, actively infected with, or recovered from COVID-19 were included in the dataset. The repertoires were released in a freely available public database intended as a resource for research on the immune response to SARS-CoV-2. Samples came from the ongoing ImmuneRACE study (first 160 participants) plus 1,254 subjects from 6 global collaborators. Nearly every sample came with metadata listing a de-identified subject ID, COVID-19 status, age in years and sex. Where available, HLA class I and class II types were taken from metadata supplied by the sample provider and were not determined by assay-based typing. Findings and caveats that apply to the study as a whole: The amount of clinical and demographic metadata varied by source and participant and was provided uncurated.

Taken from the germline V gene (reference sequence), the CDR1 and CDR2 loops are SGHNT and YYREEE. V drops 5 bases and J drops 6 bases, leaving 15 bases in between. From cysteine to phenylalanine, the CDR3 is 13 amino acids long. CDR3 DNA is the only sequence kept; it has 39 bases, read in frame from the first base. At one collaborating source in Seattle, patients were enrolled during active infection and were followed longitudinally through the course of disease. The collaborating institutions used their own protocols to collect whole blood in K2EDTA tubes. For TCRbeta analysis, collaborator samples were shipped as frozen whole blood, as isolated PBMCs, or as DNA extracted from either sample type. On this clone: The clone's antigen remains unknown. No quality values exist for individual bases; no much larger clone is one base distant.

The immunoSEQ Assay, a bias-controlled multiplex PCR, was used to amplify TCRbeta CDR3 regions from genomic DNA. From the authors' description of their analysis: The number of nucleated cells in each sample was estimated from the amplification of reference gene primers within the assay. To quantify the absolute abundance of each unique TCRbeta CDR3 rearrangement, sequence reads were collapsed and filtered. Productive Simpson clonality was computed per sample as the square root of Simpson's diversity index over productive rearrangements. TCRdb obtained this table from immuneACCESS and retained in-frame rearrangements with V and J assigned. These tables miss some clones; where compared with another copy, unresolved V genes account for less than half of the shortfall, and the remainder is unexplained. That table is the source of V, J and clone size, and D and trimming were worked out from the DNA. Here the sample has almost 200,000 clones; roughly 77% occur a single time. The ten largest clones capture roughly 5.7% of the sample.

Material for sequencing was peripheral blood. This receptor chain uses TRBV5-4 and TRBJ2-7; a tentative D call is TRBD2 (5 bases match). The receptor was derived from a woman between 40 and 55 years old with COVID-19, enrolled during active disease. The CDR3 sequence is CASSTQLAREQYF. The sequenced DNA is TGTGCCAGCAGTACCCAATTAGCGCGCGAGCAGTACTTC.